Included here is one T cell receptor beta chain sequence, with context. Its specificity is not known. CDR1 and CDR2 (germline): SGHDN, FVKESK. The CDR3 runs to 17 residues. UMIs containing a 6-nucleotide sample barcode were added via template switching. Both the TCRalpha cDNA and the TCRbeta cDNA were taken through two nested PCRs, lasting around 15 and 9 cycles. TCRdb re-called the 5' RACE reads and catalogs CDR3 proteins one per entry, DNA excluded. In all, the sample yields a few hundred thousand distinct CDR3 sequences. This entry comes from a study of monozygotic twins with inflammatory bowel disease. Broader study findings: The sharing of clonotypes with others was lower in IBD patients than in healthy twins, especially with disease activity.

Whole blood, unsorted for T cells, was the source of total RNA. The rearrangement links TRBV14 to TRBJ1-2. The sample comprised blood. The receptor was isolated from a human donor with ulcerative colitis or Crohn's disease, or a healthy co-twin of an affected twin (not recorded which). CDR3: CASSQGAYGVKNYGYTF.